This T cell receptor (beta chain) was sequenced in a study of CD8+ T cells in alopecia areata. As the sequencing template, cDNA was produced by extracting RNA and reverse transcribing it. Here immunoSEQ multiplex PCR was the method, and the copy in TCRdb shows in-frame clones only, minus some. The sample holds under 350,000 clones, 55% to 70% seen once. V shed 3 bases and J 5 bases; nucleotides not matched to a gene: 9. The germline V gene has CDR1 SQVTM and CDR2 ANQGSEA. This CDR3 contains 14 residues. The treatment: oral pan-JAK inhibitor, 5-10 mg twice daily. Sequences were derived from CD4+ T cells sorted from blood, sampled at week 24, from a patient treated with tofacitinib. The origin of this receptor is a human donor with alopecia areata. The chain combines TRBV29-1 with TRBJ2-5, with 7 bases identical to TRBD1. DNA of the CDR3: TGCAGCGTTGAGGGGGCCGGGACAGCGGAGACCCAGTACTTC. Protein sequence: CSVEGAGTAETQYF.